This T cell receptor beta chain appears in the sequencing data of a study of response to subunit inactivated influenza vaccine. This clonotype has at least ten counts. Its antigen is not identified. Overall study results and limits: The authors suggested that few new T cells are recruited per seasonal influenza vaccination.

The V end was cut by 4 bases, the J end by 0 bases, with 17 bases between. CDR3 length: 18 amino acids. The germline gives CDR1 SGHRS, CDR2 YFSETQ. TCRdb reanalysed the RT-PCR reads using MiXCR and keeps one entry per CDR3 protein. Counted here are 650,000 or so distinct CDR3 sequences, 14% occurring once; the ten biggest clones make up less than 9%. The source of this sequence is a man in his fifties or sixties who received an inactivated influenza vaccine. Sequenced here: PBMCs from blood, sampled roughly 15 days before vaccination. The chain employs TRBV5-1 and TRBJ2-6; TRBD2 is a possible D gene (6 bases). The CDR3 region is CASSKLLRGGSGANVLTF. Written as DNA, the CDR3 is TGCGCCAGCAGCAAACTGCTTCGGGGAGGCTCTGGGGCCAACGTCCTGACTTTC.